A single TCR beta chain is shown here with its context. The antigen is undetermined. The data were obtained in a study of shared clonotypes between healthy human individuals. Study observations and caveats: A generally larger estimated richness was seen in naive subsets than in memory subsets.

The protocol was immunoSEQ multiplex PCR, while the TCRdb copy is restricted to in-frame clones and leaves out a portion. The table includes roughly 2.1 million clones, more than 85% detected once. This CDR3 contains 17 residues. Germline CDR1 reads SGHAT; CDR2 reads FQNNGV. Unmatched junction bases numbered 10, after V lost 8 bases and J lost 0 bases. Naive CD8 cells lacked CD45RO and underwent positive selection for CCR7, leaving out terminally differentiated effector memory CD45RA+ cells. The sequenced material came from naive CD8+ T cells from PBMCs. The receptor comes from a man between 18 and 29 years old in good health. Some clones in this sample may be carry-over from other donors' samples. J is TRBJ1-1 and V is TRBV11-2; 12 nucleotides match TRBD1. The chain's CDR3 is CASLSGDRGPLNTEAFF. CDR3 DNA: TGTGCCAGCCTGTCCGGGGACAGGGGGCCATTGAACACTGAAGCTTTCTTT. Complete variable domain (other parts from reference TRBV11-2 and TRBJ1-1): EAGVAQSPRYKIIEKRQSVAFWCNPISGHATLYWYQQILGQGPKLLIQFQNNGVVDDSQLPKDRFSAERLKGVDSTLKIQPAKLEDSAVYLCASLSGDRGPLNTEAFFGQGTRLTVV.